Following are 22 T cell receptor beta chains from one sample sequenced in a study of cytomegalovirus exposure and HLA in healthy donors. 60 Vbeta and 13 Jbeta primers were used in PCR. Generated by immunoSEQ multiplex PCR, the TCRdb table keeps only in-frame clones and is missing some. The sample contains more than 150,000 clones, about 82% of which appear only once. The source material was PBMCs. These receptors all come from a man aged 18 to 30 in good health and CMV-seronegative.

In its sample, this clone was seen a few times. The chain uses TRBV9 and TRBJ1-1; 10 nucleotides line up with TRBD1. J lost 4 bases, V lost 3 bases, and 3 bases had no gene match. In germline, CDR1 is SGDLS, CDR2 YYNGEE. The CDR3 is 14 residues long. CDR3 loop: CASSGRDRGTEAFF. CDR3 bases: TGTGCCAGCAGCGGACGGGACAGGGGCACTGAAGCTTTCTTT. Based on the CDR3 plus reference TRBV9 and TRBJ1-1, the full variable domain is DSGVTQTPKHLITATGQRVTLRCSPRSGDLSVYWYQQSLDQGLQFLIQYYNGEERAKGNILERFSAQQFPDLHSELNLSSLELGDSALYFCASSGRDRGTEAFFGQGTRLTVV.

The rearrangement joins TRBV6-4 to TRBJ2-1, with TRBD1 identical over 7 bases. Trimming at V came to 2 bases and at J to 7 bases, leaving 8 bases not matched to a gene. Germline loops: CDR1 MRHNA, CDR2 SNTAGT. The CDR3 consists of 15 residues. The CDR3 protein is CASSDRQGSWNEQFF. The CDR3 nucleotides read TGTGCCAGCAGTGACAGACAGGGCTCTTGGAATGAGCAGTTCTTC.

The chain couples TRBV28 to TRBJ2-3; no firm D call. V gave up 5 bases and J gave up 6 bases, with 12 bases separating them. The CDR3 extends over 13 amino acids. Germline-derived CDR1 and CDR2 are MDHEN and SYDVKM. CDR3 coding DNA: TGTGCCAGCAGTCCCCGTTTGAGGGATACGCAGTATTTT. This codes for CASSPRLRDTQYF.

The chain links TRBV29-1 to TRBJ2-1; D is possibly TRBD1 (5 bases). Deletions cut 4 bases from V and 3 bases from J, with 13 bases between. The germline CDR1 and CDR2 sequences are SQVTM and ANQGSEA. The CDR3 is 14 amino acids. CDR3 protein: CSVGGRALYNEQFF. As DNA, the CDR3 is TGCAGCGTTGGTGGCAGGGCCCTCTACAATGAGCAGTTCTTC.

The chain combines TRBV19 with TRBJ2-3; TRBD2 matches at 9 bases. Germline CDR1 reads LNHDA; CDR2 reads SQIVND (reference sequence). With 1 base clipped from V and 7 bases from J, the junction kept 18 bases outside the gene matches. CDR3 size: 19 residues. The CDR3 DNA is TGTGCCAGTAGTATAGTAGCGGGAATTAGCGGGGGACCTGCATATACGCAGTATTTT. Translation: CASSIVAGISGGPAYTQYF.

The rearrangement joins TRBV27 to TRBJ2-3, with 13 nucleotides matching TRBD2. J lost 5 bases, V lost 2 bases, and 13 bases had no gene match. The germline V gene has CDR1 MNHEY and CDR2 SMNVEV (reference sequence). The CDR3 runs 19 residues. CDR3: CASSLIWTSGSNEGDTQYF. CDR3 sequence (DNA): TGTGCCAGCAGTTTAATATGGACTAGCGGGAGTAACGAGGGAGATACGCAGTATTTT.

The J gene is TRBJ2-7, the V gene TRBV4-2; 8 bases fit TRBD2. Trimming cost V 1 base and J 3 bases; bases outside gene matches: 2. Germline assignment: CDR1 LGHNA and CDR2 YNFKEQ. The CDR3 totals 14 residues. CDR3 protein: CASSQAGGFYEQYF. Here the CDR3 DNA reads TGTGCCAGCAGCCAAGCGGGGGGGTTCTACGAGCAGTACTTC.

The chain is built from TRBV7-9 and TRBJ1-2; D not certain. CDR1 SEHNR and CDR2 FQNEAQ come from the germline V gene (reference sequence). CDR3 size: 12 residues. Deletions cut 0 bases from V and 5 bases from J, with 4 bases between. CDR3 in DNA: TGTGCCAGCAGCTTAGCCCAGTATGGCTACACCTTC. Protein product: CASSLAQYGYTF.

The chain links TRBV2 to TRBJ2-3; 12 nucleotides line up with TRBD1. The CDR3 spans 17 residues. From germline, CDR1 is SNHLY and CDR2 FYNNEI. V shed 6 bases, J shed 1 base, and the junction held 8 bases outside the gene matches. This CDR3 reads CASSPGQGAMGTDTQYF. CDR3 nucleotide sequence: TGTGCCAGCAGCCCGGGACAGGGGGCGATGGGCACAGATACGCAGTATTTT.

This clone showed up just once. CDR3 sequence: CASRTMGVTEAFF. DNA for the CDR3: TGTGCCAGCAGAACCATGGGAGTTACTGAAGCTTTCTTT. V usage is TRBV28 and J usage is TRBJ1-1; D ambiguous. The CDR3 extends over 13 amino acids. The germline V and J ends were trimmed by 6 bases and 5 bases, with 13 bases remaining between them. Germline loops: CDR1 MDHEN, CDR2 SYDVKM.

The chain joins TRBV28 to TRBJ1-2; 8 nucleotides match TRBD1. Germline-derived CDR1 and CDR2 are MDHEN and SYDVKM. V gave up 6 bases and J gave up 8 bases; unmatched junction bases: 8. CDR3 length: 13 amino acids. CDR3 bases: TGTGCCAGCAGGGACAGGGTGGAGGGAGGCTACACCTTC. Translated: CASRDRVEGGYTF.

This chain joins TRBV7-9 and TRBJ2-7; D perhaps matches TRBD1 (5 bases). The CDR3 loop spans 14 amino acids. Germline CDR1 is SEHNR and CDR2 is FQNEAQ (reference sequence). V lost 1 base and J 4 bases, leaving 11 bases between the germline ends. CDR3 in amino acids: CASSLDGASYEQYF. In DNA, the CDR3 is TGTGCCAGCAGCTTAGATGGGGCAAGTTACGAGCAGTACTTC.

This chain joins TRBV28 and TRBJ2-7; TRBD2 aligns across 10 bases. V gave up 6 bases and J gave up 7 bases; unmatched junction bases: 12. The CDR3 totals 15 residues. CDR1 and CDR2 from the germline V gene are MDHEN and SYDVKM. The CDR3 coding sequence is TGTGCCAGCAGATTAAGCGGGAGGGCCCTCGGGGAGCAGTACTTC. Translating it yields CASRLSGRALGEQYF.

Comments on this clone: One junction end does not reproduce the germline sequence, and a read error may be involved. The rearrangement links TRBV7-9 to TRBJ2-4; tentatively, D is TRBD1 (7 bases). Germline assignment: CDR1 SEHNR and CDR2 FQNEAQ (reference sequence). CDR3 size: 16 residues. The CDR3 loop reads CASGLRGAGGPDIQYF. CDR3 sequence (DNA): TGTGCCAGCGGCTTAAGGGGGGCAGGGGGTCCGGACATTCAGTACTTC.

The rearrangement links TRBV9 to TRBJ2-3; D might be TRBD2 (6 bases). CDR3 length equals 15 residues. Germline V gene sequence: CDR1 SGDLS, CDR2 YYNGEE. V was clipped by 5 bases and J by 5 bases, with 18 bases between them. CDR3 nucleotide sequence: TGTGCCAGCAGTTGGGGTGGGGGGATCGGAGATACGCAGTATTTT. This sequence encodes CASSWGGGIGDTQYF.

The count of this clone is one. The V call is TRBV6-5, the J call TRBJ2-5; possibly TRBD1 for D (6 bases). The closer fit of TRBJ2-7 to the DNA end suggests the J call may be wrong. Germline V lookup: CDR1 MNHEY, CDR2 SVGAGI. This CDR3 is built from 14 residues. The CDR3 coding sequence is TGTGCCAGCAGCACCGGGACAAGATTTCGCGAGCAGTACTTC. Amino acids: CASSTGTRFREQYF.

To note about this clone: One end of the junction does not line up with germline, which may come from a read error. The chain joins TRBV7-9 to TRBJ2-3; 10 bases agree with TRBD2. The germline V gene has CDR1 SEHNR and CDR2 FQNEAQ (reference sequence). The CDR3 is 14 amino acids. CDR3 coding DNA: TGTTCCAGCAGCTCTCCCGGACTAGCGGACTGCAGTCATTTT. This codes for CSSSSPGLADCSHF.

The chain uses TRBV18 and TRBJ2-3; 9 nucleotides line up with TRBD1. The germline CDR1 and CDR2 sequences are KGHSH and LQKENI. The J segment lost 4 bases and the V segment lost 3 bases, leaving 8 bases of the junction unmatched. CDR3 length: 16 amino acids. CDR3 protein: CASSPGDRESADTQYF. The CDR3 DNA reads as TGTGCCAGCTCACCCGGGGACAGGGAAAGCGCAGATACGCAGTATTTT.

This clone was recorded only once. This chain connects TRBV4-1 to TRBJ2-3; tentatively, D is TRBD1 (6 bases). The V and J ends lost 4 bases and 4 bases respectively, with 18 bases between them. In germline, CDR1 is MGHRA, CDR2 YSYEKL. The CDR3 has 16 amino acids. The CDR3 loop is CASSRLGASSPDTQYF. The CDR3 bases are TGCGCCAGCAGCCGGCTGGGGGCAAGTTCTCCAGATACGCAGTATTTT.

The V call is TRBV7-2, the J call TRBJ2-2; 9 bases agree with TRBD1. Germline CDR1 and CDR2: SGHTA and FQGNSA. The CDR3 sequence is 17 residues long. V lost 4 bases and J lost 7; bases outside the gene matches: 13. The DNA of the CDR3 is TGTGCCAGCAGCTCCCAAGGAGGACAGGGGTTGGGCGGGGAGCTGTTTTTT. This sequence encodes CASSSQGGQGLGGELFF.

Comments on this clone: At one end the junction does not follow the germline gene, possibly because of a read error. V is TRBV29-1 and J is TRBJ2-5, with D maybe TRBD2 (6 bases). The CDR3 runs 13 residues. The germline V gene has CDR1 SQVTM and CDR2 ANQGSEA. The CDR3 region is CSVGGTRQEAQYF. CDR3 nucleotides: TGCAGCGTCGGAGGGACTCGGCAAGAGGCCCAGTACTTC.

To note about this clone: Compared with germline, one end of the junction differs, possibly owing to a read error. The V call is TRBV9, the J call TRBJ1-3; 8 bases match TRBD1. CDR1 is SGDLS and CDR2 is YYNGEE in the germline V gene. This CDR3 has 15 amino acids. The CDR3 loop is CASSESPDRGIVPAF. DNA of the CDR3: TGTGCCAGCAGCGAATCTCCCGACAGGGGAATAGTTCCGGCTTTT. Full variable domain (missing parts from reference TRBV9 and TRBJ1-3): DSGVTQTPKHLITATGQRVTLRCSPRSGDLSVYWYQQSLDQGLQFLIQYYNGEERAKGNILERFSAQQFPDLHSELNLSSLELGDSALYFCASSESPDRGIVPAFGEGSWLTVV.